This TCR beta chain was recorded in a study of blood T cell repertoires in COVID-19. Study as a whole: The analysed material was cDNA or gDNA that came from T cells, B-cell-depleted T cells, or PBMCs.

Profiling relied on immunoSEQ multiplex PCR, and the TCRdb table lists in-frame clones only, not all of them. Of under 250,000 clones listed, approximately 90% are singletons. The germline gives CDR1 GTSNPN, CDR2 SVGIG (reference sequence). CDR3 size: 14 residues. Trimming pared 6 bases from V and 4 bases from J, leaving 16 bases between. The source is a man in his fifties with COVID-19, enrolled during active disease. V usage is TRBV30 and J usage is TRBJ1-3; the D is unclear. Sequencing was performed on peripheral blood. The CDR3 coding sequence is TGTGCCTGCCTCCCGAGGGCGGGAGGAAACACCATATATTTT. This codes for CACLPRAGGNTIYF.